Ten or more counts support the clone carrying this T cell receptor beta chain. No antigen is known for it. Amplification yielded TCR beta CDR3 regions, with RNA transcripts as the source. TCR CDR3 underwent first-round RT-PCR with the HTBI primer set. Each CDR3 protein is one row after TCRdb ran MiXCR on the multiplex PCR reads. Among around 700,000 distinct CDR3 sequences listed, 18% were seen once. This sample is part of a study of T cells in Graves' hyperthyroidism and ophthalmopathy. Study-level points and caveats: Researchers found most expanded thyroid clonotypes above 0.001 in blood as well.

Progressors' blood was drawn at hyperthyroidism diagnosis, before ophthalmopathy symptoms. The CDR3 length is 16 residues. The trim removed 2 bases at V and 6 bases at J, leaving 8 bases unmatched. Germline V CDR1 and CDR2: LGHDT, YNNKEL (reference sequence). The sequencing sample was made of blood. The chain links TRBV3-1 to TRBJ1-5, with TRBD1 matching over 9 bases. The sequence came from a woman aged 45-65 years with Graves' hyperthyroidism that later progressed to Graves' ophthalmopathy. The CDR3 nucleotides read TGTGCCAGCAGCCAAACACAGGGGGCGACTGTTCAGCCCCAGCATTTT. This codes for CASSQTQGATVQPQHF.